This TCR beta chain was sequenced for a study of cytomegalovirus exposure and HLA in healthy donors. Trimming pared 4 bases from V and 5 bases from J, leaving 10 bases between. The V gene's germline CDR1 is SGDLS and CDR2 YYNGEE. The CDR3 extends over 14 amino acids. 60 Vbeta and 13 Jbeta primers were used in PCR. Assay used: immunoSEQ multiplex PCR; TCRdb lists only in-frame clones, some missing. The table shows about 120,000 clones, with 80% occurring only once. Participants comprised healthy donors of bone marrow. This receptor was identified in a man aged 25-45 years in good health and CMV-seropositive. The V call is TRBV9, the J call TRBJ1-6; TRBD1 is a possible D gene (6 bases). Input material: PBMCs. The CDR3, as DNA: TGTGCCAGCAGCCCCCGGACAGATAATTCACCCCTCCACTTT. As protein: CASSPRTDNSPLHF.